Given below is one TCR beta chain in context. This clonotype was detected many times. What antigen it recognizes has not been identified. It has no much larger one-base neighbor in the sample; base qualities were not kept. Library preparation was by multiplex PCR. Sequencer: Illumina HiSeq 4000. iRepertoire HTBI primers and Arm-PCR amplification of CDR3 regions were used to construct TCR beta libraries. PCR products were gel purified before sequencing. Per the authors' processing: Gene usage analysis of CDR3 amino acid clonotypes relied on the roughly 58 TRBV and fewer than 15 TRBJ segments identified across samples. Filtered high-quality paired reads were merged into contigs using COPE and FqMerger. BLAST was used to align contigs to IMGT TRBV, TRBD and TRBJ reference genes, and CDR3 was defined according to IMGT. Any clonotype with a frequency above 0.1% was counted as a highly expanded clone. Shannon entropy served as the measure of repertoire diversity, while the Gini coefficient captured V-J evenness. A clonotype found in more than one individual was treated as public. TCRdb reprocessing: public reads trimmed at Q25 with fastp, clones called with MiXCR, in-frame beta chains kept. CDR3 protein duplicates are merged, each entry listing the most common genes and DNA. In this record, the V and J calls reflect TCRdb's handling and not the investigators' own analysis. Across this sample there are under 450,000 distinct CDR3 sequences, with around 24% seen only once. The ten largest account for about 27% of the sample.

This specimen belongs to a study of regulatory T cells in long-lasting Graves disease (dated by TCRdb to about 2021). Background for the entire study: Persistent Graves' disease was defined as antithyroid drug treatment for over 5 years with persistently positive TSH receptor autoantibodies. Patients with persistent Graves' disease were compared with patients with newly diagnosed Graves' disease using TCR sequencing and RNA sequencing of peripheral blood. The study was conducted in China and was registered as a clinical trial. In the clinical cohort, patients with persistent Graves' disease had used antithyroid drugs for an average of roughly 10 years. A total of about 35 samples underwent TCR sequencing: about 13 from persistent and roughly 20 from newly diagnosed Graves' disease patients.

Overall results and qualifications from the work: Persistent Graves' disease patients showed lower TCR Shannon entropy and fewer highly expanded clones than newly diagnosed patients, suggesting clonal expansion. Only the TCR beta chain was sequenced and analyzed. The authors noted that the small sample size was a limitation that may lower accuracy. More public clonotypes were shared among persistent patients (under 3,000) than among newly diagnosed patients (over 900). Only peripheral blood was studied, because thyroid tissue, the primary lesion, was inaccessible.

Sample time point, as interpreted from the label and publication: persistent/refractory GD, antithyroid drugs over 5 years with positive TRAb. For both TCR sequencing and RNA sequencing, RNA was extracted from PBMCs in TRIzol. The diagnosis of Graves' disease was made according to American Thyroid Association guidelines. The patients came from an endocrinology department in Xi'an, China. From each patient, 7.5 to 10 milliliters of peripheral blood was collected into an EDTA anticoagulant tube. PBMCs were isolated by Ficoll Paque Plus density gradient separation without further T cell sorting. RNA quality was checked with an Agilent 2100 Bioanalyzer and agarose gel, and concentration with a NanoDrop 2000. The input for sequencing was peripheral blood mononuclear cells (PBMCs), taken when the disease was refractory, from a patient treated with antithyroid drugs. The sequence came from a female donor with Graves disease.

The sequence in DNA is TGCAGTGCTAGGAGGACTAGCGGGACCTACGAGCAGTACTTC. Its amino acids are CSARRTSGTYEQYF. Recombination linked TRBV20-1 to TRBJ2-7; 12 nucleotides in the junction match TRBD2. Based on the germline V gene (reference sequence), the CDR1 and CDR2 sequences are DFQATT and SNEGSKA. V is pruned by 3 bases and J by 2 bases, leaving 2 bases of the junction without a gene match. The CDR3 goes from the cysteine to the phenylalanine over 14 residues. Only the CDR3 DNA stays, 42 bases, in frame from base 1.